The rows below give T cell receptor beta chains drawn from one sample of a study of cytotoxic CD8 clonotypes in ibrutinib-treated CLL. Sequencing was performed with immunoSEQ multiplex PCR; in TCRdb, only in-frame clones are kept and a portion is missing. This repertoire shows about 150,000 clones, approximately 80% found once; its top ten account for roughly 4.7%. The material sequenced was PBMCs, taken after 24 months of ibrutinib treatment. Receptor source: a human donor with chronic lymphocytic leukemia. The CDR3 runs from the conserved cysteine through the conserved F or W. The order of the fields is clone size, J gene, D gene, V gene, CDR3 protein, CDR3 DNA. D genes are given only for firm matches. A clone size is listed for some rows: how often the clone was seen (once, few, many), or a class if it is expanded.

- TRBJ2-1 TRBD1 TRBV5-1 CASSLWGTGGVNEQFF TGCGCCAGCAGCTTGTGGGGGACAGGGGGAGTAAATGAGCAGTTCTTC
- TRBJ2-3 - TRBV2 CASGRGRDTDTQYF TGTGCCAGCGGGAGGGGGAGGGACACAGATACGCAGTATTTT
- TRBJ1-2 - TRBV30 CAWSHDYGYTF TGTGCCTGGAGCCACGACTATGGCTACACCTTC
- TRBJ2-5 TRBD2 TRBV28 CASQGLAGQETQYF TGTGCCAGCCAGGGCCTAGCGGGACAAGAGACCCAGTACTTC
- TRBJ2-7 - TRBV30 CAWSPLQGNWESYEQYF TGTGCCTGGAGTCCCCTCCAGGGAAATTGGGAGTCCTACGAGCAGTACTTC
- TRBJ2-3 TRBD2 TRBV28 CASSSPSGGTDTQYF TGTGCCAGCAGTTCCCCTAGCGGGGGCACAGATACGCAGTATTTT
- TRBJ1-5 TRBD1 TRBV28 CAITGGDQPQHF TGTGCCATAACAGGGGGCGATCAGCCCCAGCATTTT
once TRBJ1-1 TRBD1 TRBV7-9 CASSPGQGGGNTEAFF TGTGCCAGCAGCCCCGGACAGGGAGGGGGGAACACTGAAGCTTTCTTT
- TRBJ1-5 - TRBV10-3 CAISEFGQPQHF TGTGCCATCAGTGAGTTTGGCCAGCCCCAGCATTTT
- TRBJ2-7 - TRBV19 CASKALKDSYEQYF TGTGCCAGTAAGGCCCTTAAGGACTCCTACGAGCAGTACTTC
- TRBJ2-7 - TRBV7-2 CASSLTMERPEQYF TGTGCCAGCAGCTTAACAATGGAGCGTCCCGAGCAGTACTTC
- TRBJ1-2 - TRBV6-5 CASRRGYGYTF TGTGCCAGCAGGAGGGGCTATGGCTACACCTTC
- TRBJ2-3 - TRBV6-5 CASSHNRDPDTQYF TGTGCCAGCAGCCACAACAGGGATCCAGATACGCAGTATTTT
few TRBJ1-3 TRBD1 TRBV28 CASSPGQGLGNTIYF TGTGCCAGCAGCCCGGGACAGGGTCTAGGAAACACCATATATTTT
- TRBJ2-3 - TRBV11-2 CASSFGPPGDTQYF TGTGCCAGCAGCTTCGGGCCCCCGGGAGATACGCAGTATTTT
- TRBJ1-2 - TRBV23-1 CASSPEREGYTF TGCGCCAGCAGTCCCGAGAGGGAGGGCTACACCTTC
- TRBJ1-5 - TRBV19 CASSPRGPRVRPQHF TGTGCCAGTAGCCCTCGGGGACCCCGGGTTCGGCCCCAGCATTTT
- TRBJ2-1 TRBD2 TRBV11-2 CASSPAGGSGGEQFF TGTGCCAGCAGCCCCGCGGGAGGGTCCGGGGGTGAGCAGTTCTTC
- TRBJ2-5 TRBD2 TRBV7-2 CASSLASGRFQETQYF TGTGCCAGCAGCCTCGCTAGCGGGAGATTCCAAGAGACCCAGTACTTC
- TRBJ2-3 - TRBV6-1 CASSLEGGDTQYF TGTGCCAGCAGCTTAGAGGGCGGGGATACGCAGTATTTT
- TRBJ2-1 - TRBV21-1 CASSFGDEQFF TGTGCCAGCAGCTTCGGAGATGAGCAGTTCTTC
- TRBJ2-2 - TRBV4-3 CASSQDGGRVNTGELFF TGCGCCAGCAGCCAAGATGGGGGCAGGGTTAACACCGGGGAGCTGTTTTTT
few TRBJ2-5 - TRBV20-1 CSASVRTQYF TGCAGTGCTAGTGTCCGGACCCAGTACTTC
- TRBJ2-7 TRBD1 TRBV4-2 CASSQEDQTGYETYEQYF TGTGCCAGCAGCCAAGAAGACCAGACAGGGTATGAAACCTACGAGCAGTACTTC
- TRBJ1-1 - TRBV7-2 CAGGDGPMNTEAFF TGTGCCGGTGGGGACGGCCCCATGAACACTGAAGCTTTCTTT
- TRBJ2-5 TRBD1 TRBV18 CASSLPGQGSETQYF TGTGCCAGCTCTCTCCCGGGACAGGGGAGCGAGACCCAGTACTTC
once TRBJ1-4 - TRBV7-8 CASSLPDVANEKLFF TGTGCCAGCAGCCTGCCGGACGTTGCTAATGAAAAACTGTTTTTT
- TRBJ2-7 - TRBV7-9 CASSLGIGENCYEQYF TGTGCCAGCAGCTTAGGGATAGGGGAGAATTGCTACGAGCAGTACTTC
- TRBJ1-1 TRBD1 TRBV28 CASSLVGQGEAFF TGTGCCAGCAGTTTAGTAGGACAGGGAGAAGCTTTCTTT
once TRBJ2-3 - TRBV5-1 CASSSSLTDTQYF TGCGCCAGCAGCTCAAGCCTCACAGATACGCAGTATTTT
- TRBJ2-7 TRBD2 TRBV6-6 CASSSYTSGGFDEQYF TGTGCCAGCAGTTCCTATACTAGCGGGGGGTTTGATGAGCAGTACTTC
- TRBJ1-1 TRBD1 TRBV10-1 CASSDQGASEAFF TGCGCCAGCAGCGACCAGGGGGCCTCTGAAGCTTTCTTT
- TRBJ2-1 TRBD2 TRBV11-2 CASSTSGRAGVEQFF TGTGCCAGCAGCACTAGCGGGAGGGCCGGAGTTGAGCAGTTCTTC
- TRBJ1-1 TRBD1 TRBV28 CASPSGGENTEAFF TGTGCCAGCCCCTCAGGGGGCGAGAACACTGAAGCTTTCTTT
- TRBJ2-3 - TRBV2 CASSSQGTDTQYF TGTGCCAGCAGTTCCCAGGGCACAGATACGCAGTATTTT
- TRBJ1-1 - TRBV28 CASLRGLRAFF TGTGCCAGCCTACGGGGTCTTCGGGCTTTCTTT
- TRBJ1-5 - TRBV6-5 CASRRTGNQPQHF TGTGCCAGCAGACGGACAGGCAATCAGCCCCAGCATTTT
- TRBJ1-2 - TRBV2 CASPTRGGDAYGYTF TGTGCCAGCCCCACGCGCGGGGGGGACGCCTATGGCTACACCTTC
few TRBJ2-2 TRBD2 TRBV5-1 CASSLGLAGAVAGELFF TGCGCCAGCAGCCTAGGACTAGCGGGAGCGGTTGCCGGGGAGCTGTTTTTT
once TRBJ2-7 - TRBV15 CATRDQRTYEQYF TGTGCCACAAGGGACCAACGTACCTACGAGCAGTACTTC
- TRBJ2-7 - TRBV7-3 CASSPGPSEYEQYF TGTGCCAGCAGCCCGGGCCCCTCAGAGTACGAGCAGTACTTC
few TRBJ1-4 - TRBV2 CASRGLGNEKLFF TGTGCCAGCCGAGGGTTGGGGAATGAAAAACTGTTTTTT
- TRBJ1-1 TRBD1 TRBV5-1 CASSLRPGGDTEAFF TGCGCCAGCAGCTTGCGACCAGGGGGGGACACTGAAGCTTTCTTT
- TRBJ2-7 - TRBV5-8 CATEGGSYEQYF TGTGCCACCGAGGGTGGGTCCTACGAGCAGTACTTC
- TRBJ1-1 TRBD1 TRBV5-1 CASSPRTGGGTEAFF TGCGCCAGCAGCCCCCGGACAGGGGGTGGCACTGAAGCTTTCTTT
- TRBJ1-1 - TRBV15 CATSRDVGSAFF TGTGCCACCAGCAGAGATGTGGGCTCGGCTTTCTTT
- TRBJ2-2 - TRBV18 CASSPPPTGFHSNTGELFF TGTGCCAGCTCACCCCCCCCGACAGGTTTCCACTCGAACACCGGGGAGCTGTTTTTT
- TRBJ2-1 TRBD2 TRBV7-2 CANRLAGAYNEQFF TGTGCCAACAGACTAGCGGGGGCCTACAATGAGCAGTTCTTC
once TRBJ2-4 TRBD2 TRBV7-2 CASRTSGSGNIQYF TGTGCCAGCAGGACTAGCGGGAGTGGGAACATTCAGTACTTC
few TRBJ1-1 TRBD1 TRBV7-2 CASSGDRVVGTEAFF TGTGCCAGCAGTGGGGACAGGGTGGTGGGCACTGAAGCTTTCTTT
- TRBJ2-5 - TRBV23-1 CASTAGQLPQETQYF TGCGCCAGCACCGCGGGACAGCTACCACAAGAGACCCAGTACTTC
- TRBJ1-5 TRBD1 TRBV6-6 CASSQTGDPALPQHF TGTGCCAGCAGCCAAACAGGGGACCCTGCTCTGCCCCAGCATTTT
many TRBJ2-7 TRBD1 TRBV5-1 CASSLGSTGEIVHEQYF TGCGCCAGCAGCTTGGGGTCGACAGGGGAAATCGTCCACGAGCAGTACTTC